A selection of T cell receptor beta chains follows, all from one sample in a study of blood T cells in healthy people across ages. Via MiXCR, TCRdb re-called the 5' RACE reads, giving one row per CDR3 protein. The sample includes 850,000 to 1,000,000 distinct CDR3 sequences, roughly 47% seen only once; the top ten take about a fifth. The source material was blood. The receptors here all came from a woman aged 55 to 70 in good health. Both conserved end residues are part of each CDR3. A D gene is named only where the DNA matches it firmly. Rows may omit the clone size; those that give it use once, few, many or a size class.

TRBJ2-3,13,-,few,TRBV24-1,CATRGLRDDTQYF,TGTGCCACCAGGGGATTGAGGGACGATACGCAGTATTTT
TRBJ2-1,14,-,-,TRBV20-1,CSATRFGVGNEQFF,TGCAGTGCTACTAGGTTCGGTGTTGGGAATGAGCAGTTCTTC
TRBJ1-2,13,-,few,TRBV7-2,CASSLYRVYGYTF,TGTGCCAGCAGCTTATATAGGGTCTATGGCTACACCTTC
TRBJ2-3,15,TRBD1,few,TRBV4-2,CASSGDRAFPDTQYF,TGTGCCAGCAGCGGGGACAGGGCTTTTCCAGATACGCAGTATTTT
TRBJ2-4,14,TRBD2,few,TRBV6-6,CASSPGGGWSIQYF,TGTGCCAGCAGTCCGGGCGGGGGTTGGAGCATTCAGTACTTC
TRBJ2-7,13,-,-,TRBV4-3,CASSQDLRDEQYF,TGCGCCAGCAGCCAAGATCTTAGGGACGAGCAGTACTTC
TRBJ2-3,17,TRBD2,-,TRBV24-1,CAASDSAETSGRDTQYF,TGTGCCGCCAGTGATTCCGCGGAGACTAGCGGGAGAGATACGCAGTATTTT
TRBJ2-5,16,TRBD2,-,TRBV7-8,CASSYIRGRAFETQYF,TGTGCCAGCAGCTACATCCGCGGGAGGGCCTTTGAGACCCAGTACTTC
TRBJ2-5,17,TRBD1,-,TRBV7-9,CASSSDSGTGDLETQYF,TGTGCCAGCAGCTCAGACTCCGGGACAGGGGATTTGGAGACCCAGTACTTC
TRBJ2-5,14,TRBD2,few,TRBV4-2,CASSPIAGAETQYF,TGTGCCAGCAGCCCAATAGCGGGGGCAGAGACCCAGTACTTC
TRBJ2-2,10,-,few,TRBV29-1,CSVTDGELFF,TGCAGCGTTACGGACGGGGAGCTGTTTTTT
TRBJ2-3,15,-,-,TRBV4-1,CASSQGVGRTDTQYF,TGCGCCAGCAGCCAAGGGGTAGGGCGCACAGATACGCAGTATTTT
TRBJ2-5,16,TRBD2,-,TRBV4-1,CASSQGREGHQETQYF,TGCGCCAGCAGCCAGGGTCGGGAGGGCCACCAAGAGACCCAGTACTTC
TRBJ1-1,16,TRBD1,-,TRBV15,CATSRDPRQTGGKAFF,TGTGCCACCAGCAGAGATCCCCGTCAGACAGGGGGCAAAGCTTTCTTT
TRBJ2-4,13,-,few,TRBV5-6,CASSLARANIQYF,TGTGCCAGCAGCTTGGCCCGAGCGAACATTCAGTACTTC
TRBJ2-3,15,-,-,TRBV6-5,CASSYTTSRSDTQYF,TGTGCCAGCAGTTACACCACTAGCAGGTCAGATACGCAGTATTTT
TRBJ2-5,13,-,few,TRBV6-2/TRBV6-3,CASSSRRVETQYF,TGTGCCAGCAGTTCCCGCCGGGTAGAGACCCAGTACTTC
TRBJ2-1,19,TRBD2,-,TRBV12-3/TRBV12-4,CASSLSVSWVGRETNEQFF,TGTGCCAGCAGTTTATCAGTTTCATGGGTTGGGCGGGAGACAAATGAGCAGTTCTTC
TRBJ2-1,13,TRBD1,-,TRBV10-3,CASGTGEVNEQFF,TGTGCCTCCGGGACAGGGGAGGTCAATGAGCAGTTCTTC
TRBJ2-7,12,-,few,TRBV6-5,CASNEGPGAQYF,TGTGCCAGCAACGAGGGCCCTGGGGCCCAGTACTTC
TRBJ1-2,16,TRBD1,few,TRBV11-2,CASSTQETGVNYGYTF,TGTGCCAGCAGCACCCAGGAAACAGGGGTAAACTATGGCTACACCTTC
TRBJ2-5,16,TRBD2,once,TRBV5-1,CASSLASTSGGGTQYF,TGCGCCAGCAGCTTGGCCTCGACTAGCGGGGGGGGGACCCAGTACTTC
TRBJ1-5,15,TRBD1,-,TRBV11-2,CASSHTGGGNQPQHF,TGTGCCAGCAGCCATACAGGGGGAGGCAATCAGCCCCAGCATTTT
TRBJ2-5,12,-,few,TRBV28,CASSPTFKTQYF,TGTGCCAGCAGTCCGACCTTCAAGACCCAGTACTTC
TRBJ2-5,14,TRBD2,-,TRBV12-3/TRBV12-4,CASRTSGRVETQYF,TGTGCCAGTCGGACTAGCGGGAGGGTGGAGACCCAGTACTTC
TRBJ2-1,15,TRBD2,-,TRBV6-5,CASSYRTSGYNEQFF,TGTGCCAGCAGTTACAGGACTAGCGGGTACAATGAGCAGTTCTTC
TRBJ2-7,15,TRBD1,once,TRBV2,CASARPETGAYEQYF,TGTGCCAGCGCCAGGCCAGAGACAGGGGCCTACGAGCAGTACTTC